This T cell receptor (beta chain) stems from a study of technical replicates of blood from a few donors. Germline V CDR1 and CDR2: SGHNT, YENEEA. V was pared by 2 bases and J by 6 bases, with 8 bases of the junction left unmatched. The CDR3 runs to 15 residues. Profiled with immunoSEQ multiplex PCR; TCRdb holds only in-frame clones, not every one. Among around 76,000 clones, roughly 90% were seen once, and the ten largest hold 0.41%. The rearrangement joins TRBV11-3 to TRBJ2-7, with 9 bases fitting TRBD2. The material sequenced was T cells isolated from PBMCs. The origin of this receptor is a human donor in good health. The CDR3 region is CASSLMEREAFEQYF. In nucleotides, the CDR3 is TGTGCCAGCAGCTTAATGGAGCGGGAGGCCTTCGAGCAGTACTTC.